The 21 T cell receptor beta chains presented below share a single source sample, sequenced in a study of blood T cell repertoires in COVID-19. Assay used: immunoSEQ multiplex PCR; TCRdb lists only in-frame clones, some missing. This table holds hundreds of thousands of clones, approximately 90% found once. Sequenced input: peripheral blood. The source of these receptors is a woman aged 50 to 60 with active or convalescent COVID-19.

CDR3 residues: CASSLRPGANSPLHF. The DNA for the CDR3 is TGTGCCAGCAGCCTACGTCCAGGGGCAAATTCACCCCTCCACTTT. The rearrangement joins TRBV7-2 to TRBJ1-6; TRBD1 might be the D (6 bases). The CDR3 extends over 15 amino acids. CDR1 is SGHTA, CDR2 FQGNSA, per germline. Trimming shortened V by 5 bases and J by 7 bases, and 15 bases separated the two germline ends.

V and J are TRBV5-6 and TRBJ1-2; the D gene is possibly TRBD1 (5 bases). Per germline, CDR1 SGHDT and CDR2 YYEEEE. The CDR3 contains 13 residues. Trimming left V 4 bases short and J 4 bases short, with 11 bases between. Written as DNA, the CDR3 is TGTGCCAGCAGCAAGACAGTTCCCTATGGCTACACCTTC. It is translated as CASSKTVPYGYTF.

This clone was recorded only once. The chain carries TRBV11-2 and TRBJ2-7, with D possibly matching TRBD2 (5 bases). This CDR3 region has 12 residues. V was pared by 5 bases and J by 3 bases, with 8 bases between. CDR1 and CDR2 (germline): SGHAT, FQNNGV. The CDR3 DNA follows: TGTGCCAGCAGCGCGGGCGGCTACGAGCAGTACTTC. Protein: CASSAGGYEQYF.

The genes are TRBV7-3 and TRBJ2-3, with 11 bases fitting TRBD2. The length of the CDR3 is 15 residues. J gave up 5 bases and V 4 bases, and 5 bases lay outside the gene matches. Germline CDR1 and CDR2: SGHTA and FQGTGA. The CDR3 here is CASSSTGTSGDTQYF. CDR3 sequence (DNA): TGTGCCAGCAGCTCGACCGGGACTAGCGGAGATACGCAGTATTTT.

Written as DNA, the CDR3 is TGTGCCAGCAGGGGACCTACAGGGGGTGAGCAGTTCTTC. Translation gives CASRGPTGGEQFF. This chain uses TRBV6-5 with TRBJ2-1; 8 positions agree with TRBD1. The CDR3 extends over 13 amino acids. Germline V lookup: CDR1 MNHEY, CDR2 SVGAGI. Trimming removed 6 bases from V and 9 bases from J; junction bases left unmatched: 7.

V usage is TRBV3-1 (or the pseudogene TRBV3-2) and J usage is TRBJ1-3; D possibly corresponds to TRBD1 (5 bases). This CDR3 is built from 15 residues. V shed 2 bases and J shed 3 bases, with 11 bases lying between them. The germline V gene has CDR1 LGHDT and CDR2 YNNKEL (reference sequence). The CDR3: CASSQLRDCGNTIYF. The CDR3 DNA sequence: TGTGCCAGCAGCCAACTCCGGGACTGTGGAAACACCATATATTTT.

V and J are TRBV5-1 and TRBJ1-1; possible D gene TRBD1, 5 bases. With 4 bases removed from V and 3 bases from J, the gap between germline ends came to 16 bases. The CDR3 has 15 amino acids. CDR1 is SGHRS, CDR2 YFSETQ, per germline. The CDR3 DNA is TGCGCCAGCAGCGTGGGACCTTTCGCGGACACTGAAGCTTTCTTT. Its protein is CASSVGPFADTEAFF.

The chain uses TRBV2 and TRBJ1-2; D is possibly TRBD1 (6 bases). Between the trimmed V and J ends, which lost 7 bases and 2 bases, there was a span of 14 bases. Germline V gene sequence: CDR1 SNHLY, CDR2 FYNNEI. This CDR3 has 14 residues. The CDR3 bases are TGTGCCAGCACAGTAGGCACAGGGAACTATGGCTACACCTTC. Its protein is CASTVGTGNYGYTF.

The V gene is TRBV4-1, the J gene TRBJ1-1, with TRBD1 identical over 7 bases. V shed 1 base, J shed 6 bases, and the junction held 2 bases outside the gene matches. Germline V lookup: CDR1 MGHRA, CDR2 YSYEKL. This CDR3 has 13 residues. As DNA, the CDR3 is TGCGCCAGCAGCCAAGTAGGACAGGCTGAAGCTTTCTTT. It is translated as CASSQVGQAEAFF.

The V call is TRBV2, the J call TRBJ2-2, with D perhaps matching TRBD1 (6 bases). CDR1 and CDR2 (germline): SNHLY, FYNNEI. V lost 6 bases and J lost 0, with 11 bases in between. The CDR3 is 15 residues long. The CDR3: CASRKTGTNTGELFF. CDR3 DNA: TGTGCCAGCAGGAAGACAGGCACGAACACCGGGGAGCTGTTTTTT.

The rearrangement uses TRBV7-9 and TRBJ1-5; the D gene is possibly TRBD1 (5 bases). The ends were cut back, 4 bases at V and 1 base at J, with 8 bases in the middle. CDR3 length equals 14 residues. Germline assignment: CDR1 SEHNR and CDR2 FQNEAQ (reference sequence). DNA for the CDR3: TGTGCCAGCAGCTCCGGGGGGAGCAATCAGCCCCAGCATTTT. This codes for CASSSGGSNQPQHF.

The chain employs TRBV27 and TRBJ1-4; no reliable D call. The CDR3 has 15 residues. Per the germline V gene, CDR1 is MNHEY and CDR2 is SMNVEV (reference sequence). V was cut by 8 bases and J by 2 bases, with 15 bases left in between. The CDR3 nucleotides read TGTGCCAGCCGGAGGTTTGCGGGCACTAATGAAAAACTGTTTTTT. This codes for CASRRFAGTNEKLFF.

The chain has TRBV10-3 and TRBJ2-1; the match to TRBD2 covers 8 bases. CDR1 and CDR2 (germline): ENHRY, SYGVKD. V lost 2 bases to trimming and J lost 5 bases; unmatched junction nucleotides: 5. The CDR3 consists of 15 residues. CDR3 sequence: CAISEEGLDNNEQFF. CDR3 coding DNA: TGTGCCATCAGTGAGGAGGGACTAGACAACAATGAGCAGTTCTTC.

This chain uses TRBV5-1 with TRBJ2-3, with 9 bases lining up with TRBD2. This CDR3 comprises 16 residues. V was clipped by 0 bases and J by 8 bases; unmatched bases: 10. Germline V gene lookup returns CDR1 SGHRS and CDR2 YFSETQ. The CDR3 is CASSLGTTTSGSTQYF. CDR3 sequence (DNA): TGCGCCAGCAGCTTGGGGACTACCACTAGCGGGTCTACGCAGTATTTT.

CDR3 nucleotides: TGTGCCAGCAGCTTGGCGGGGGGGAGCGTCGGTACGCAGTATTTT. Protein: CASSLAGGSVGTQYF. The chain recombines TRBV11-2 with TRBJ2-3; 9 nucleotides agree with TRBD2. Germline V lookup: CDR1 SGHAT, CDR2 FQNNGV. The V segment lost 3 bases and the J segment 8 bases; nucleotides outside the gene matches: 9. The CDR3 runs to 15 residues.

This clone is a singleton in its sample. This rearrangement joins TRBV6-2 or TRBV6-3 to TRBJ2-1, with D hard to call. This CDR3 is 15 amino acids long. Per the germline V gene, CDR1 is MNHEY and CDR2 is SVGEGT. The germline V and J ends were trimmed by 5 bases and 0 bases, with 11 bases remaining between them. CDR3 region: CASSPQHLSYNEQFF. The CDR3 region has the DNA TGTGCCAGCAGTCCCCAACACCTCTCCTACAATGAGCAGTTCTTC.

The V call is TRBV11-2, the J call TRBJ1-1, with a tentative D call TRBD1 (6 bases). With 4 bases removed from V and 6 bases from J, the gap between germline ends came to 9 bases. The CDR3 is 12 amino acids. CDR1 and CDR2 from the germline V gene are SGHAT and FQNNGV. The DNA of the CDR3 is TGTGCCAGCAGCTACAGGGTTGCTGAAGCTTTCTTT. Translated, it gives CASSYRVAEAFF.

The chain carries TRBV18 and TRBJ2-1; 9 nucleotides match TRBD1. Germline CDR1 and CDR2: KGHSH and LQKENI. V was clipped by 4 bases and J by 6 bases; unmatched bases: 7. The CDR3 totals 15 residues. CDR3 nucleotides: TGTGCCAGCTCACGGGGACAGGGTCTTTCCAATGAGCAGTTCTTC. Amino acid sequence: CASSRGQGLSNEQFF.

The chain combines TRBV5-1 with TRBJ2-3, with 11 bases aligning to TRBD1. Germline-derived CDR1 and CDR2 are SGHRS and YFSETQ. V shed 4 bases, J shed 10 bases, and the junction held 8 bases outside the gene matches. The CDR3 spans 14 residues. The CDR3 nucleotides read TGCGCCAGCAGCCTAGGACAGGGGGCGGTTGCGCAGTATTTT. Translating it yields CASSLGQGAVAQYF.

The chain recombines TRBV13 with TRBJ2-6; D ambiguous. This CDR3 has 15 residues. Per the germline V gene, CDR1 is PRHDT and CDR2 is FYEKMQ (reference sequence). Trimming left V 2 bases short and J 2 bases short, with 7 bases between. CDR3: CASSLRSPGANVLTF. In nucleotides, the CDR3 is TGTGCCAGCAGCTTAAGGAGCCCTGGGGCCAACGTCCTGACTTTC. The full variable domain, in which reference TRBV13 and TRBJ2-6 provide the parts outside the CDR3, is AAGVIQSPRHLIKEKRETATLKCYPIPRHDTVYWYQQGPGQDPQFLISFYEKMQSDKGSIPDRFSAQQFSDYHSELNMSSLELGDSALYFCASSLRSPGANVLTFGAGSRLTVL.

This clone was seen a few times. The CDR3 coding sequence is TGTGCCAGCAGCCAGGGGACCGTCAATGAGCAGTTCTTC. This sequence encodes CASSQGTVNEQFF. The chain couples TRBV7-3 to TRBJ2-1; maybe TRBD1 (6 bases). The CDR3 has 13 residues. Germline CDR1 SGHTA, CDR2 FQGTGA. V was cut by 5 bases and J by 6 bases, with 11 bases left in between.